Shown below are 18 T cell receptor beta chains from a single sample sequenced in a study of OX40 agonist ivuxolimab in advanced cancers. Sequenced by immunoSEQ multiplex PCR; TCRdb stores in-frame clones only, minus some. The sample lists about 99,000 clones, around 94% seen once, with 0.18% in the top ten. The sample here was CD4+ or CD8+ T cells sorted from blood, taken in a trial of the OX40 agonist ivuxolimab. These receptors all stem from an adult with an advanced solid tumor such as melanoma, head and neck, liver or kidney cancer.

The chain joins TRBV7-9 to TRBJ2-1; 10 nucleotides agree with TRBD2. The V gene end was trimmed by 2 bases and the J gene end by 9 bases; junction bases not matched to a gene: 4. CDR1 and CDR2 (germline): SEHNR, FQNEAQ (reference sequence). The CDR3 has 14 amino acids. The CDR3 sequence is CASSLTSGITEQFF. The CDR3 nucleotides are TGTGCCAGCAGCTTAACTAGCGGGATTACTGAGCAGTTCTTC.

The count of this clone is one. V is TRBV4-3 and J is TRBJ2-5; the D gene could be TRBD1 or TRBD2 (5 bases each). The J call is in doubt because the DNA end fits TRBJ2-7 better. This CDR3 has 15 amino acids. Germline V gene lookup returns CDR1 LGHNA and CDR2 YSLEER. CDR3 loop: CASSRGAGVSYEQYF. The DNA of the CDR3 is TGCGCCAGCAGCCGAGGGGCAGGCGTCTCCTACGAGCAGTACTTC.

A word on this clone: A junction end diverges from the germline sequence, so it may reflect a read error. The chain is built from TRBV7-8 and TRBJ2-3; 8 positions match TRBD2. CDR1 SGHVS and CDR2 FQNEAQ come from the germline V gene. The CDR3 runs 16 residues. The CDR3 region is CTSSIQAGAITDTQYF. The CDR3, as DNA: TGTACCAGCAGCATCCAAGCGGGAGCCATCACAGATACGCAGTATTTT.

J is TRBJ2-7 and V is TRBV27; 8 bases match TRBD2. Trimming took 6 bases from V and 2 from J; bases not matched to a gene: 12. Per the germline V gene, CDR1 is MNHEY and CDR2 is SMNVEV (reference sequence). There are 16 residues in the CDR3. In DNA form, the CDR3 reads TGTGCCAGCAGGTGGGGCGGGGGGCCTATAACCTACGAGCAGTACTTC. Translating it yields CASRWGGGPITYEQYF.

The rearrangement links TRBV10-3 to TRBJ1-5; D might be TRBD1 (5 bases). CDR3 length: 17 residues. Trimming removed 8 bases at V and 0 bases at J, with 20 bases between. Per the germline V gene, CDR1 is ENHRY and CDR2 is SYGVKD. CDR3 residues: CAIGGGRGLVSNQPQHF. In DNA form, the CDR3 reads TGTGCCATCGGCGGCGGCCGGGGACTAGTTAGCAATCAGCCCCAGCATTTT.

This chain links TRBV19 with TRBJ1-2; D is unresolved. The germline gives CDR1 LNHDA, CDR2 SQIVND (reference sequence). This CDR3 is built from 14 residues. The ends were cut back, 1 base at V and 1 base at J, with 7 bases in the middle. CDR3 sequence: CASSIAGGNYGYTF. The DNA of the CDR3 is TGTGCCAGTAGTATAGCGGGCGGTAACTATGGCTACACCTTC.

This clone came up once. The chain combines TRBV27 with TRBJ2-5; D gene uncertain. Trimming pared 7 bases from V and 0 bases from J, leaving 21 bases between. The CDR3 extends over 17 amino acids. Germline CDR1 and CDR2: MNHEY and SMNVEV (reference sequence). CDR3 protein: CASMKWHLRKYQETQYF. DNA of the CDR3: TGTGCCAGCATGAAATGGCACCTCAGAAAGTACCAAGAGACCCAGTACTTC.

V and J are TRBV28 and TRBJ2-2; possible D gene TRBD2, 5 bases. Per the germline V gene, CDR1 is MDHEN and CDR2 is SYDVKM. Deletions cut 5 bases from V and 5 bases from J, with 15 bases between. The CDR3 covers 15 residues. DNA of the CDR3: TGTGCCAGCAGTCAATCCGGTTCGGGGACCGGGGAGCTGTTTTTT. Protein sequence: CASSQSGSGTGELFF.

The V call is TRBV19, the J call TRBJ2-7, with a possible D match to TRBD1 (5 bases). Trimming removed 3 bases at V and 4 bases at J, with 13 bases between. The CDR3 contains 14 residues. CDR1 is LNHDA, CDR2 SQIVND, per germline (reference sequence). CDR3 sequence: CASSMGNRPYEQYF. The CDR3 bases are TGTGCCAGTAGTATGGGGAACAGGCCTTACGAGCAGTACTTC.

The chain couples TRBV5-4 to TRBJ1-5; D gene unclear. V lost 2 bases and J lost 2, with 8 bases in between. CDR1 and CDR2 from the germline V gene are SGHNT and YYREEE (reference sequence). The CDR3 is made up of 14 amino acids. CDR3 in DNA: TGTGCCAGCAGCTTCGCCGGTGGCAATCAGCCCCAGCATTTT. This sequence encodes CASSFAGGNQPQHF.

The V and J genes are TRBV5-4 and TRBJ1-5; weak D call: TRBD1 (5 bases). CDR1 and CDR2 from the germline V gene are SGHNT and YYREEE (reference sequence). Trimming left V 4 bases short and J 4 bases short, with 12 bases between. This CDR3 region has 14 residues. The CDR3 is CASSQGGLNQPQHF. CDR3 DNA sequence: TGTGCCAGCAGCCAGGGAGGGTTGAATCAGCCCCAGCATTTT.

The chain couples TRBV2 to TRBJ1-5; TRBD1 matches at 7 bases. CDR1 SNHLY and CDR2 FYNNEI come from the germline V gene. The trim removed 7 bases at V and 3 bases at J, leaving 6 bases unmatched. The CDR3 covers 14 residues. CDR3 protein: CASNRQGLNQPQHF. The DNA for the CDR3 is TGTGCCAGCAATAGACAGGGCCTCAATCAGCCCCAGCATTTT.

V usage is TRBV5-5 and J usage is TRBJ1-1; 7 positions match TRBD1. CDR3 length equals 13 residues. Germline V lookup: CDR1 SGHKS, CDR2 YYEKEE (reference sequence). V lost 4 bases, J lost 4 bases, and 4 bases stayed unmatched. CDR3 amino acids: CASSRQGGTEAFF. For the CDR3, the DNA is TGTGCCAGCAGCAGACAGGGCGGCACTGAAGCTTTCTTT. Full variable domain (outside the CDR3, taken from reference TRBV5-5 and TRBJ1-1): DAGVTQSPTHLIKTRGQQVTLRCSPISGHKSVSWYQQVLGQGPQFIFQYYEKEERGRGNFPDRFSARQFPNYSSELNVNALLLGDSALYLCASSRQGGTEAFFGQGTRLTVV.

V is TRBV23-1 and J is TRBJ1-1; 7 bases agree with TRBD1. TRBV23-1 is flagged as an ORF with uncertain function. The CDR3 length is 20 residues. J lost 0 bases, V lost 6 bases, and 22 bases had no gene match. CDR3 in amino acids: CASRHAEIPLTGPMNTEAFF. The CDR3 DNA follows: TGCGCCAGCAGACACGCCGAGATACCCTTGACAGGGCCGATGAACACTGAAGCTTTCTTT.

The rearrangement uses TRBV6-5 and TRBJ1-2; tentative D call: TRBD1 (5 bases). The germline gives CDR1 MNHEY, CDR2 SVGAGI. The germline V and J ends were trimmed by 3 bases and 14 bases, with 16 bases remaining between them. The CDR3 has 12 residues. CDR3: CASSYFRGSETF. CDR3 coding DNA: TGTGCCAGCAGTTATTTTCGGGGCAGCGAAACCTTC.

The chain has TRBV18 and TRBJ2-7; D is perhaps TRBD1 (6 bases). The germline CDR1 and CDR2 sequences are KGHSH and LQKENI. Trimming left V 2 bases short and J 5 bases short, with 16 bases between. The CDR3 runs 15 residues. The CDR3 sequence is CASSPTAGERNEQYF. CDR3 DNA sequence: TGTGCCAGCTCACCAACGGCAGGGGAAAGGAACGAGCAGTACTTC.

The rearrangement links TRBV5-1 to TRBJ1-1; 9 positions match TRBD1. J was trimmed by 5 bases and V by 0 bases; bases with no gene match: 5. The CDR3 totals 15 residues. Germline V gene sequence: CDR1 SGHRS, CDR2 YFSETQ. CDR3 residues: CASSLDRGLETEAFF. The CDR3, as DNA: TGCGCCAGCAGCTTGGACAGGGGGCTAGAGACTGAAGCTTTCTTT.

V and J are TRBV5-4 and TRBJ2-2; D may correspond to TRBD1 or TRBD2 (6 bases each). The CDR3 contains 16 residues. CDR1 is SGHNT and CDR2 is YYREEE in the germline V gene (reference sequence). Trimming removed 0 bases at V and 7 bases at J, with 16 bases between. The CDR3 sequence: CASSLGPGAYGGELFF. The CDR3, as DNA: TGTGCCAGCAGCTTGGGTCCGGGGGCATATGGCGGGGAGCTGTTTTTT. The whole variable domain, remainder taken from reference TRBV5-4 and TRBJ2-2, is ETGVTQSPTHLIKTRGQQVTLRCSSQSGHNTVSWYQQALGQGPQFIFQYYREEENGRGNFPPRFSGLQFPNYSSELNVNALELDDSALYLCASSLGPGAYGGELFFGEGSRLTVL.